This record looks at one TCR beta chain sequence and its context. These data originate in a study of blood T cell repertoires in COVID-19. For the study at large: Samples representing acute and convalescent COVID-19 were sourced from the United States, Italy and Spain. T cells, B-cell-depleted T cells, or PBMCs supplied cDNA or gDNA.

The V and J ends lost 3 bases and 5 bases respectively, with 17 bases between them. Germline CDR1 reads MNHEY; CDR2 reads SMNVEV (reference sequence). The CDR3 contains 15 residues. Per the original methods: Counts of nucleated cells, estimated from reference gene primer amplification, were obtained. This table comes from immunoSEQ multiplex PCR, and its TCRdb copy is limited to in-frame clones, with some not included. V and J calls and clone size are those listed in that table; D and trimming were worked out from the DNA. Among some 130,000 clones listed, roughly four fifths were seen once. Source material: peripheral blood. The TCR was taken from a man aged 40-49 years with active or convalescent COVID-19. This chain links TRBV27 with TRBJ2-7; TRBD1 might be the D (7 bases). The DNA of the CDR3 is TGTGCCAGCAGTTTGATGCGGCAGGGGGGCAACGAGCAGTACTTC. Protein: CASSLMRQGGNEQYF.